This is a list of T cell receptor beta chains from one sample in a study of T cell responses to AZD1222 COVID-19 vaccine. Profiled with immunoSEQ multiplex PCR; TCRdb holds only in-frame clones, not every one. The profile covers about 150,000 clones, with 85% to 95% appearing a single time and approximately 1.6% taken by the ten largest. The source was peripheral blood, collected on day 0 of AZD1222 vaccination. These receptors all come from an adult in good health. The CDR3 runs from the conserved cysteine through the conserved F or W. A D gene is named only where the DNA matches it firmly. The size entry is marked missing in some rows and otherwise reads once, few, many or a size class.

TRBV2	-	14	TRBJ1-6	TRBD1	CASSGQGNNSPLHF	TGTGCCAGCAGTGGACAGGGGAATAATTCACCCCTCCACTTT
TRBV9	-	15	TRBJ1-1	-	CASSVGVNMNTEAFF	TGTGCCAGCAGCGTAGGGGTCAACATGAACACTGAAGCTTTCTTT
TRBV3-1/TRBV3-2	-	17	TRBJ2-1	TRBD2	CASSPRTSGVSYNEQFF	TGTGCCAGCAGCCCACGGACTAGCGGAGTCTCCTACAATGAGCAGTTCTTC
TRBV2	-	16	TRBJ1-4	-	CASSDDILATNEKLFF	TGTGCCAGCAGTGACGACATCCTCGCAACTAATGAAAAACTGTTTTTT
TRBV6-5	-	16	TRBJ2-5	TRBD2	CASSYTSGIFQETQYF	TGTGCCAGCAGTTACACTAGCGGGATCTTCCAAGAGACCCAGTACTTC
TRBV7-6	-	16	TRBJ2-1	-	CASSPLSETAYNEQFF	TGTGCCAGCAGCCCTCTGTCGGAGACTGCCTACAATGAGCAGTTCTTC
TRBV9	-	14	TRBJ2-7	-	CASSLSPGGYEQYF	TGTGCCAGCAGTCTGAGCCCGGGTGGGTACGAGCAGTACTTC
TRBV6-2/TRBV6-3	-	18	TRBJ2-7	TRBD2	CASSPETSLAGISYEQYF	TGTGCCAGCAGCCCCGAAACTTCACTAGCGGGGATCTCCTACGAGCAGTACTTC
TRBV28	-	13	TRBJ1-5	-	CASSLLGNQPQHF	TGTGCCAGCAGTTTATTGGGTAATCAGCCCCAGCATTTT
TRBV20-1	-	15	TRBJ1-3	TRBD1	CSASGQGESGNTIYF	TGCAGTGCTAGTGGGCAGGGGGAATCTGGAAACACCATATATTTT
TRBV5-1	once	14	TRBJ2-3	TRBD2	CASMVSGVTDTQYF	TGCGCCAGCATGGTTAGCGGGGTTACAGATACGCAGTATTTT
TRBV5-4	-	17	TRBJ1-1	-	CASSLGRGFVSNTEAFF	TGTGCCAGCAGCTTGGGCAGGGGTTTTGTGTCGAACACTGAAGCTTTCTTT
TRBV6-5	-	16	TRBJ1-2	TRBD1	CASSYSSTGANYGYTF	TGTGCCAGCAGTTACTCGAGTACAGGGGCTAACTATGGCTACACCTTC
TRBV24-1	-	16	TRBJ1-1	-	CATSDPRDPLNTEAFF	TGTGCCACCAGTGATCCCCGGGACCCTCTGAACACTGAAGCTTTCTTT
TRBV12-3/TRBV12-4	-	11	TRBJ1-1	TRBD1	CASRDRGEAFF	TGTGCCAGCAGGGACAGGGGTGAAGCTTTCTTT
TRBV11-3	-	13	TRBJ1-1	-	CASSSTGNTEAFF	TGTGCCAGCAGCTCAACAGGGAACACTGAAGCTTTCTTT
TRBV9	-	15	TRBJ2-7	TRBD1	CASSVGGQGAGEQYF	TGTGCCAGCAGCGTCGGGGGACAGGGGGCTGGGGAGCAGTACTTC
TRBV5-1	-	13	TRBJ2-7	TRBD2	CASSLFGGYEQYF	TGCGCCAGCAGCTTGTTCGGGGGGTACGAGCAGTACTTC
TRBV28	-	14	TRBJ1-2	-	CASSLTAANYGYTF	TGTGCCAGCAGTTTAACCGCCGCTAACTATGGCTACACCTTC
TRBV29-1	-	14	TRBJ1-1	-	CSALTGRSFAEAFF	TGCAGCGCTTTAACAGGGCGTAGTTTCGCTGAAGCTTTCTTT
TRBV30	-	13	TRBJ1-1	-	CASRWGVNTEAFF	TGTGCCTCCCGGTGGGGGGTGAACACTGAAGCTTTCTTT
TRBV19	-	15	TRBJ2-1	TRBD2	CASSPLAGSYNEQFF	TGTGCCAGTAGTCCACTAGCGGGTTCCTACAATGAGCAGTTCTTC
TRBV6-5	-	14	TRBJ1-3	-	CASSSVDSGNTIYF	TGTGCCAGCAGTTCCGTGGACTCTGGAAACACCATATATTTT
TRBV2	-	11	TRBJ1-3	-	CASSLKNTIYF	TGTGCCAGCAGTCTGAAAAACACCATATATTTT
TRBV12-3/TRBV12-4	-	12	TRBJ2-1	-	CASTSLHNEQFF	TGTGCCAGCACTTCTCTACACAATGAGCAGTTCTTC
TRBV7-6	-	15	TRBJ2-7	TRBD1	CASSLAQGASYEQYF	TGTGCCAGCAGCTTAGCACAGGGGGCGAGTTACGAGCAGTACTTC
TRBV18	-	15	TRBJ1-5	TRBD1	CASSQTGQGDQPQHF	TGTGCCAGCTCACAAACGGGACAGGGAGATCAGCCCCAGCATTTT